The clone carrying this TCR beta chain was seen only a few times. The antigen is undetermined. This entry is derived from a study of cytomegalovirus exposure and HLA in healthy donors. Findings and limits, study-wide: When a later analysis compared HLA-associated TCR beta chains with equally common others, the HLA-associated chains turned out to be more clonally expanded and to have lower generation probabilities. TCR beta V- and J-gene trimming was later associated with a missense DCLRE1C variant.

PCR used 60 Vbeta primers and 13 Jbeta primers. Repertoires were generated with immunoSEQ multiplex PCR, while TCRdb's copy carries only in-frame clones and drops some. The table records about 130,000 clones, roughly a sixth of them present only once. J lost 15 bases, V lost 2 bases, and 5 bases had no gene match. This CDR3 has 12 residues. CDR1 is SGHVS and CDR2 is FQNEAQ in the germline V gene. The material sequenced was PBMCs. The chain couples TRBV7-8 to TRBJ2-1, with 9 bases aligning to TRBD2. The clonotype comes from a female donor in good health and CMV-seropositive. CDR3 loop: CASSLSAGGAFF. For the CDR3, the DNA is TGTGCCAGCAGCTTATCGGCGGGGGGGGCGTTCTTC.